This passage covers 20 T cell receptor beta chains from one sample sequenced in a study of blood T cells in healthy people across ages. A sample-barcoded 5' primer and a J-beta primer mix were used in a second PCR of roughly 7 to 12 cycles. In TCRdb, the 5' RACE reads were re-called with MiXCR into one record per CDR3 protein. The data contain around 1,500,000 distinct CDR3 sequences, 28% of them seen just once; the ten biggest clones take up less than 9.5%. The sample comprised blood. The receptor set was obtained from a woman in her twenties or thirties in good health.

CDR3 DNA sequence: TGTGCCAGCAGAGGGACTAGCGGGAGGCCTTACAATGAGCAGTTCTTC. Protein sequence: CASRGTSGRPYNEQFF. The chain links TRBV6-1 to TRBJ2-1; TRBD2 agrees at 15 bases. V trimming: 6 bases; J trimming: 4 bases; junction bases outside the gene matches: 4. Germline V gene data show CDR1 as MNHNS and CDR2 as SASEGT. The CDR3 is made up of 16 amino acids.

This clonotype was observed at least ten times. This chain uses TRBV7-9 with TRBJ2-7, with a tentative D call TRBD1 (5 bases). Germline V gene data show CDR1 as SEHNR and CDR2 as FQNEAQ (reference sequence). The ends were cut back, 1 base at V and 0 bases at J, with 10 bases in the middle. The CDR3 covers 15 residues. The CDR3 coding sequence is TGTGCCAGCAGCTTAGAACAGGTTGCCTCCTACGAGCAGTACTTC. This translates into CASSLEQVASYEQYF.

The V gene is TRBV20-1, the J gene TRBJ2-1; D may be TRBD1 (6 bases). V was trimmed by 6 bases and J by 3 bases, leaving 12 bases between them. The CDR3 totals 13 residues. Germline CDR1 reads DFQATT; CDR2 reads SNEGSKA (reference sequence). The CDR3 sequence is CSAAPDSYNEQFF. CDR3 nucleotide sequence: TGCAGTGCCGCTCCGGACAGCTACAATGAGCAGTTCTTC.

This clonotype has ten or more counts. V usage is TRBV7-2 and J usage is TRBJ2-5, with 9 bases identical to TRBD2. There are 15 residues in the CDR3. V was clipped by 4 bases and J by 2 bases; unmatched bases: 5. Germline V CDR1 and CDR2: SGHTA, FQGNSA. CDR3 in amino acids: CASSWALAGQETQYF. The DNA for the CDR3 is TGTGCCAGCAGCTGGGCACTAGCGGGTCAAGAGACCCAGTACTTC. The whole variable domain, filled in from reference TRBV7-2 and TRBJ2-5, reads GAGVSQSPSNKVTEKGKDVELRCDPISGHTALYWYRQSLGQGLEFLIYFQGNSAPDKSGLPSDRFSAERTGGSVSTLTIQRTQQEDSAVYLCASSWALAGQETQYFGPGTRLLVL.

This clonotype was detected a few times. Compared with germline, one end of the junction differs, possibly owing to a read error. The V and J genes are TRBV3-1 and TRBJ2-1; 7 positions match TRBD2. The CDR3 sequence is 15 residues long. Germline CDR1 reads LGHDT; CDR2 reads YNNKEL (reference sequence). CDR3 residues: CATSRFGTTVHEQFF. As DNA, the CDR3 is TGTGCCACCAGCCGATTCGGGACTACCGTCCATGAGCAGTTCTTC.

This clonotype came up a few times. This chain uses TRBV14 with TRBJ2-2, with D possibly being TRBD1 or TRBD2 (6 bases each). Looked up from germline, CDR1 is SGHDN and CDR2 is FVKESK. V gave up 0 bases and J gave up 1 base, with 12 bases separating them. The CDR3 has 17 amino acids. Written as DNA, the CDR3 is TGTGCCAGCAGCCAAGATTTGGGGGGCGGGAACACCGGGGAGCTGTTTTTT. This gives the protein CASSQDLGGGNTGELFF.

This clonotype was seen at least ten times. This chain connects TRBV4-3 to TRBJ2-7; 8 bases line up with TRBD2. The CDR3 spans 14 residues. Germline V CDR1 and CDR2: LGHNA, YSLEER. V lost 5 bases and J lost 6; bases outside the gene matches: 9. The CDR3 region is CASSSGLGGPEQYF. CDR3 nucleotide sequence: TGCGCCAGCAGCTCGGGACTAGGGGGACCCGAGCAGTACTTC.

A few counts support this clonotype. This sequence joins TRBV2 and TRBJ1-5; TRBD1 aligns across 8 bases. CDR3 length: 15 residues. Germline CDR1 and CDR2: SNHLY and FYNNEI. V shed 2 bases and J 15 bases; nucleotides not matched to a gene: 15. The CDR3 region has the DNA TGTGCCAGCAGTGAACTCCCCGGGACAGGCCGCCTTAGGCATTTT. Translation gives CASSELPGTGRLRHF. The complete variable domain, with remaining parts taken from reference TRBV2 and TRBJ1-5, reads EPEVTQTPSHQVTQMGQEVILRCVPISNHLYFYWYRQILGQKVEFLVSFYNNEISEKSEIFDDQFSVERPDGSNFTLKIRSTKLEDSAMYFCASSELPGTGRLRHFGDGTRLSIL.

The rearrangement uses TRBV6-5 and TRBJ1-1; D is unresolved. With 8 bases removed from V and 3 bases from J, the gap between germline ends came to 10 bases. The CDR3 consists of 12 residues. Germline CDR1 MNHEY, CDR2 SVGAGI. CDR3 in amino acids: CASHAGDTEAFF. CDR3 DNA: TGTGCCAGCCACGCCGGTGACACTGAAGCTTTCTTT.

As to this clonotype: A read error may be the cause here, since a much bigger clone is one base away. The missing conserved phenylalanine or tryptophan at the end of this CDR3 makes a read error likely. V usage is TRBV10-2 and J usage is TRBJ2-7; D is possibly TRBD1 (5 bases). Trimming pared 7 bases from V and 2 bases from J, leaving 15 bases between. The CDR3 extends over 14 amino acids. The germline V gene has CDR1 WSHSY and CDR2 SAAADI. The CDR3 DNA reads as TGCGCCAGCACCACGCCACGACAGACCTACGAGCAGTACTGC. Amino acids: CASTTPRQTYEQYC.

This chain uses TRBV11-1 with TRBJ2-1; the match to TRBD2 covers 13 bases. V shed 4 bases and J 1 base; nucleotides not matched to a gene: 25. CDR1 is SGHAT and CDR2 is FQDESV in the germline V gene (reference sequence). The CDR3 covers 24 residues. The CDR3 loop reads CASSSVGAGGQLAGGPLSYNEQFF. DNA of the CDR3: TGTGCCAGCAGCTCTGTTGGGGCAGGGGGTCAACTAGCGGGAGGGCCGCTTTCCTACAATGAGCAGTTCTTC.

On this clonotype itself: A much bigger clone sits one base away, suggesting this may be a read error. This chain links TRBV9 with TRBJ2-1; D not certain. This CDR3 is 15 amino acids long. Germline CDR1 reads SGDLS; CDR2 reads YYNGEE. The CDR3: CASSEDPSSYNEQVF. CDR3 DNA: TGTGCCAGCAGCGAGGACCCGAGCTCCTACAATGAGCAGGTCTTC. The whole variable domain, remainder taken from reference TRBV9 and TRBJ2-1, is DSGVTQTPKHLITATGQRVTLRCSPRSGDLSVYWYQQSLDQGLQFLIQYYNGEERAKGNILERFSAQQFPDLHSELNLSSLELGDSALYFCASSEDPSSYNEQVFGPGTRLTVL.

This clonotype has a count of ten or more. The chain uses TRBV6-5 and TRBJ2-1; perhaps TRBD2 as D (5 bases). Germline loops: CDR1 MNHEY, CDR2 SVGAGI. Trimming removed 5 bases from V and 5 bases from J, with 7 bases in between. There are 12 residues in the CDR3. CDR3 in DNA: TGTGCCAGCAGTCGGACTCACAATGAGCAGTTCTTC. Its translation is CASSRTHNEQFF.

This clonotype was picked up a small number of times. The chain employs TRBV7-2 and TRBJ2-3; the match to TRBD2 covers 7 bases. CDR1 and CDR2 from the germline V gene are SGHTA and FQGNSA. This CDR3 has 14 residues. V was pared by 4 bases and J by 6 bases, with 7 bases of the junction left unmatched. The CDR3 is CASSSAGPRDTQYF. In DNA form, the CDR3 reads TGTGCCAGCAGCTCAGCGGGACCCCGCGATACGCAGTATTTT.

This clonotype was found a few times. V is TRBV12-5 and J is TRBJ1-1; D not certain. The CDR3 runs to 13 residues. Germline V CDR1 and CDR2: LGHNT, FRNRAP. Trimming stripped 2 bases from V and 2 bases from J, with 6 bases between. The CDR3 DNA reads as TGTGCTAGTGGTTTGACCCCAAACACTGAAGCTTTCTTT. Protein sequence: CASGLTPNTEAFF.

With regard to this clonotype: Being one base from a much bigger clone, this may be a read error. CDR3 loop: CSVTGGTNKEQFF. The CDR3 DNA reads as TGCAGCGTCACAGGGGGCACCAACAAAGAGCAGTTCTTC. The genes are TRBV29-1 and TRBJ2-1; 9 positions match TRBD1. The length of the CDR3 is 13 residues. CDR1 and CDR2 from the germline V gene are SQVTM and ANQGSEA.

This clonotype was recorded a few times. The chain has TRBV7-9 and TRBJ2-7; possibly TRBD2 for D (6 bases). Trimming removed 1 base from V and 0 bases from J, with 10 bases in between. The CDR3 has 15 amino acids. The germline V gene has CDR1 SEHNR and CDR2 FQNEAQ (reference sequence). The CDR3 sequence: CASSLGRRDSYEQYF. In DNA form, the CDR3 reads TGTGCCAGCAGCTTAGGTCGGAGGGACTCCTACGAGCAGTACTTC.

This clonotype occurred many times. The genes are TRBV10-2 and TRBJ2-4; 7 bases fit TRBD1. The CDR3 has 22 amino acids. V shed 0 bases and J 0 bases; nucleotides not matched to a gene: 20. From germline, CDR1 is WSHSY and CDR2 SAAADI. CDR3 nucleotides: TGCGCCAGCAGTGAGTCGCGTACCTTGTGGGACAGAAAGACCTTAGCCAAAAACATTCAGTACTTC. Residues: CASSESRTLWDRKTLAKNIQYF.

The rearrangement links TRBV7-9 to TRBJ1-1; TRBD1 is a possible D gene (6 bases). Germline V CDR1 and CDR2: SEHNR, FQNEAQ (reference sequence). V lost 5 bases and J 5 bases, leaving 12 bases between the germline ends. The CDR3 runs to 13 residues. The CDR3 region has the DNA TGTGCCAGCAGCGTTACAGGGTCGACTGAAGCTTTCTTT. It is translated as CASSVTGSTEAFF.

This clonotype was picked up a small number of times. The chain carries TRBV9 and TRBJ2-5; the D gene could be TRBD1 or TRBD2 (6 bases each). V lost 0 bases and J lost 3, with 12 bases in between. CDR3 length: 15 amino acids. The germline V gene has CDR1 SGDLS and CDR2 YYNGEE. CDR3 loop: CASSVGRGGKETQYF. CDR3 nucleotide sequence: TGTGCCAGCAGCGTAGGAAGAGGGGGGAAAGAGACCCAGTACTTC.